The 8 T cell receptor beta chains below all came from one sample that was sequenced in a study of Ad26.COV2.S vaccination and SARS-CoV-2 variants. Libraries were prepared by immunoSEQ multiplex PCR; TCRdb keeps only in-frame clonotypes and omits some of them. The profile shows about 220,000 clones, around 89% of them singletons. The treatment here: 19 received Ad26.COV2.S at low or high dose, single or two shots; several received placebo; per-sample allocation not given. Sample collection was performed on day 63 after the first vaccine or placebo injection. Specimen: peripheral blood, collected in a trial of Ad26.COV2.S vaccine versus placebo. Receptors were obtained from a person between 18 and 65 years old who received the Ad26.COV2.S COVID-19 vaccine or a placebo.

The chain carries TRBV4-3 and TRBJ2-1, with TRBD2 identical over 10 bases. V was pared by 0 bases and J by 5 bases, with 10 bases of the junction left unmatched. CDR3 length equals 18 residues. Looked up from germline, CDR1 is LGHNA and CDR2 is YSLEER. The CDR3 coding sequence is TGCGCCAGCAGCCAAGATAGGGCTAGCGGGAGTATGAACAATGAGCAGTTCTTC. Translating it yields CASSQDRASGSMNNEQFF.

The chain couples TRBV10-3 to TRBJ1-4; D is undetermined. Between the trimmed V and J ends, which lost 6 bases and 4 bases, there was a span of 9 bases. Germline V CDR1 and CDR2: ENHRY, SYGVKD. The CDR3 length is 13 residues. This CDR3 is CAIRGRFNEKLFF. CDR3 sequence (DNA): TGTGCCATCAGAGGACGGTTTAATGAAAAACTGTTTTTT.

The chain's CDR3 is CASSQDSGQGYGYTF. Here the CDR3 DNA reads TGCGCCAGCAGCCAAGATTCGGGACAGGGCTATGGCTACACCTTC. The chain joins TRBV4-1 to TRBJ1-2, with 9 bases lining up with TRBD1. CDR1 and CDR2 from the germline V gene are MGHRA and YSYEKL. J was trimmed by 4 bases and V by 0 bases; bases with no gene match: 3. The CDR3 spans 15 residues.

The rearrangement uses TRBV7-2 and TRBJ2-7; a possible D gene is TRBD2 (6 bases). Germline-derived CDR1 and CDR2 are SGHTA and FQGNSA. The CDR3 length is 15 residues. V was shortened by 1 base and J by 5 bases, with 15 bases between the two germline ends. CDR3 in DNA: TGTGCCAGCAGCTTAGGGGCGGGGCGAATCCACGAGCAGTACTTC. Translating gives CASSLGAGRIHEQYF.

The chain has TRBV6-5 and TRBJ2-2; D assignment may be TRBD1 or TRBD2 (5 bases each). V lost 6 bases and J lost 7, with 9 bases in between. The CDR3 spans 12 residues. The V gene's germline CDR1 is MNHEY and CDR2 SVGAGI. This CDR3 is CASSPGLGELFF. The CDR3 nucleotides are TGTGCCAGCAGCCCGGGGCTCGGGGAGCTGTTTTTT.

CDR3 loop: CASSQVNSPSVNYGYTF. DNA of the CDR3: TGTGCCAGCAGCCAAGTCAACAGCCCTTCCGTTAACTATGGCTACACCTTC. The V call is TRBV3-1 (or the pseudogene TRBV3-2), the J call TRBJ1-2, with D uncertain. V lost 1 base to trimming and J lost 1 base, with 16 bases between them. Germline V gene sequence: CDR1 LGHDT, CDR2 YNNKEL (reference sequence). This CDR3 is built from 17 residues.

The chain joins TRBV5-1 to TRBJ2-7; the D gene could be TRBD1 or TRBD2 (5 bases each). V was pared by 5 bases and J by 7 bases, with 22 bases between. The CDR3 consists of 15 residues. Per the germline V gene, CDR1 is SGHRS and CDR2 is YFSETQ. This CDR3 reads CASRIQAISPGEQYF. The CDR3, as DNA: TGCGCCAGCAGAATACAGGCCATTTCACCGGGGGAGCAGTACTTC. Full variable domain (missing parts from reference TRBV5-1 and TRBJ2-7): KAGVTQTPRYLIKTRGQQVTLSCSPISGHRSVSWYQQTPGQGLQFLFEYFSETQRNKGNFPGRFSGRQFSNSRSEMNVSTLELGDSALYLCASRIQAISPGEQYFGPGTRLTVT.

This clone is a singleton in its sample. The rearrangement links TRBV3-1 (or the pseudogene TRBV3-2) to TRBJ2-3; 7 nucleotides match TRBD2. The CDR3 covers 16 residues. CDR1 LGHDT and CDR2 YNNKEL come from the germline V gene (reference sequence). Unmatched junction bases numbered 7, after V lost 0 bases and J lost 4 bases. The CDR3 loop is CASSQDSGLVPDTQYF. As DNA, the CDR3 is TGTGCCAGCAGCCAAGATTCCGGACTAGTACCAGATACGCAGTATTTT.